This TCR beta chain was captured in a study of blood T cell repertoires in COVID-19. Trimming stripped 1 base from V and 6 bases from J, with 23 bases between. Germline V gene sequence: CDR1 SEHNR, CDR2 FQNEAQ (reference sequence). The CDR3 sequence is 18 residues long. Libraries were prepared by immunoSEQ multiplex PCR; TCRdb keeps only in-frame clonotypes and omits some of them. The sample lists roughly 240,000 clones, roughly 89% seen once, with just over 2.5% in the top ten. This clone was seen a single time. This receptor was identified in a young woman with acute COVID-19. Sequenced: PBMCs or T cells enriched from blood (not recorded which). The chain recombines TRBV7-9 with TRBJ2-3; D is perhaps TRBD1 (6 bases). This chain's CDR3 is CASSLVSIRGRRSDTQYF. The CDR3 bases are TGTGCCAGCAGCTTAGTGTCTATCAGGGGCCGAAGATCGGATACGCAGTATTTT.